These 8 T cell receptor beta chains were sequenced from one sample in a study of Tregs in tolerant kidney transplant recipients. Method: immunoSEQ multiplex PCR; TCRdb's copy keeps in-frame clones and lacks some. The table lists approximately 65,000 clones, about four fifths of them singletons. What was sequenced was CD4+ T cells from blood. The receptors originated from a human donor in good health.

The chain combines TRBV27 with TRBJ2-1; TRBD2 agrees at 11 bases. This CDR3 is built from 16 residues. Trimming cost V 5 bases and J 7 bases; bases outside gene matches: 10. In germline, CDR1 is MNHEY, CDR2 SMNVEV (reference sequence). CDR3 protein: CASSRSSGGFGNEQFF. For the CDR3, the DNA is TGTGCCAGCAGTCGCTCTAGCGGGGGGTTTGGGAATGAGCAGTTCTTC.

This chain links TRBV6-5 with TRBJ2-3; D is possibly TRBD2 (6 bases). Germline V gene sequence: CDR1 MNHEY, CDR2 SVGAGI. This CDR3 spans 14 amino acids. Trimming pared 6 bases from V and 2 bases from J, leaving 12 bases between. CDR3 coding DNA: TGTGCCAGCAGAACCGGGACTTACACAGATACGCAGTATTTT. Translated, it gives CASRTGTYTDTQYF.

The chain is built from TRBV30 and TRBJ1-5; D is uncertain. Germline CDR1 is GTSNPN and CDR2 is SVGIG (reference sequence). This CDR3 is built from 14 residues. V lost 1 base to trimming and J lost 4 bases, with 11 bases between them. CDR3 nucleotides: TGTGCCTGGAGTGGGCGCACCGAAAATCAGCCCCAGCATTTT. It translates to CAWSGRTENQPQHF.

The chain links TRBV5-1 to TRBJ2-2; 9 nucleotides agree with TRBD2. The CDR3 runs to 17 residues. The ends lost 0 bases at V and 4 bases at J; junction bases unmatched: 7. Germline loops: CDR1 SGHRS, CDR2 YFSETQ. The CDR3 nucleotides read TGCGCCAGCAGCTTGGATTTAGCGGGGGCGGGCACCGGGGAGCTGTTTTTT. Protein product: CASSLDLAGAGTGELFF.

The CDR3 reads CASSPRSGGGRETQYF. Written as DNA, the CDR3 is TGTGCCAGTAGTCCAAGGTCTGGCGGGGGGAGAGAGACCCAGTACTTC. V usage is TRBV19 and J usage is TRBJ2-5; 8 bases are a match to TRBD2. CDR1 LNHDA and CDR2 SQIVND come from the germline V gene (reference sequence). The CDR3 spans 16 residues. V shed 5 bases, J shed 4 bases, and the junction held 12 bases outside the gene matches.

V and J are TRBV5-1 and TRBJ2-3; D is uncertain. The CDR3 is 11 amino acids. Germline values: CDR1 SGHRS, CDR2 YFSETQ. Trimming took 3 bases from V and 4 from J, leaving 3 bases between them. The CDR3 loop is CASSSSDTQYF. The CDR3 nucleotides read TGCGCCAGCAGCTCGTCAGATACGCAGTATTTT.

The J gene is TRBJ2-1, the V gene TRBV9; D remains ambiguous. The germline V and J ends were trimmed by 3 bases and 9 bases, with 13 bases remaining between them. This CDR3 is 13 amino acids long. CDR1 is SGDLS and CDR2 is YYNGEE in the germline V gene. The CDR3 nucleotides are TGTGCCAGCAGCGCACGGGCAAGCCGTGAGCAGTTCTTC. Protein: CASSARASREQFF.

The CDR3 loop reads CASSPDPVNTGELFF. CDR3 nucleotide sequence: TGTGCCAGCAGCCCCGACCCGGTCAACACCGGGGAGCTGTTTTTT. The chain joins TRBV5-4 to TRBJ2-2; no reliable D call. Germline V lookup: CDR1 SGHNT, CDR2 YYREEE (reference sequence). The CDR3 covers 15 residues. Between the trimmed V and J ends, which lost 4 bases and 2 bases, there was a span of 12 bases. The whole variable domain, remainder taken from reference TRBV5-4 and TRBJ2-2, is ETGVTQSPTHLIKTRGQQVTLRCSSQSGHNTVSWYQQALGQGPQFIFQYYREEENGRGNFPPRFSGLQFPNYSSELNVNALELDDSALYLCASSPDPVNTGELFFGEGSRLTVL.